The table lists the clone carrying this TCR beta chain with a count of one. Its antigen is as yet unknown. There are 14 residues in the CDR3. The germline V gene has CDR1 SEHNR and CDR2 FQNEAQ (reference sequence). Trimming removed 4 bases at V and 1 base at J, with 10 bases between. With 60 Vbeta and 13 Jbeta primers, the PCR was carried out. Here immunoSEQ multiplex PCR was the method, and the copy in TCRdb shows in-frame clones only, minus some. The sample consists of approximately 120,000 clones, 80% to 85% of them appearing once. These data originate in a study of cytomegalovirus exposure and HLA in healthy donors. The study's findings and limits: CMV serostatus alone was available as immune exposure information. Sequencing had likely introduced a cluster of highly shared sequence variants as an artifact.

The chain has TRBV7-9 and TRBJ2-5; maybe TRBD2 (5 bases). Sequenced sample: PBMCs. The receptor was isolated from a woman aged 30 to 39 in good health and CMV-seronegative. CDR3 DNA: TGTGCCAGCAGCTCTGGACTTACCCAAGAGACCCAGTACTTC. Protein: CASSSGLTQETQYF.